Below are 14 T cell receptor beta chains sequenced from a single sample in a study of blood T cell repertoires in COVID-19. TCRdb's copy holds only in-frame clones and misses some; the assay was immunoSEQ multiplex PCR. The repertoire holds a few hundred thousand clones, with approximately 89% as singletons. The sequencing sample was made of peripheral blood. These receptors originate from a woman aged 45-65 years who had recovered from COVID-19.

V and J are TRBV29-1 and TRBJ1-2; the match to TRBD1 covers 8 bases. The V gene's germline CDR1 is SQVTM and CDR2 ANQGSEA. The CDR3 totals 11 residues. The V gene end was trimmed by 8 bases and the J gene end by 7 bases; junction bases not matched to a gene: 6. The CDR3 protein is CSTGDRGGYTF. Here the CDR3 DNA reads TGCAGCACCGGAGACAGGGGTGGCTACACCTTC.

The V call is TRBV28, the J call TRBJ1-1; the D gene is possibly TRBD1 (5 bases). This CDR3 contains 15 residues. Trimming left V 8 bases short and J 1 base short, with 17 bases between. Germline V CDR1 and CDR2: MDHEN, SYDVKM. The CDR3 region has the DNA TGTGCCAGCGGCCCCAGGGTCCGGACGAACACTGAAGCTTTCTTT. It is translated as CASGPRVRTNTEAFF.

CDR3 in DNA: TGTGCCAGCAGCCAAGATGGAGGTAGGCCACTCCGGAGAAGGCTGTTTTTT. Residues: CASSQDGGRPLRRRLFF. The J gene is TRBJ2-2, the V gene TRBV3-1 (or the pseudogene TRBV3-2); a possible D gene is TRBD2 (5 bases). Germline CDR1 and CDR2: LGHDT and YNNKEL (reference sequence). V dropped 0 bases and J dropped 13 bases, with 24 bases sitting between them. The CDR3 is made up of 17 amino acids.

The CDR3 region has the DNA TGTGCCAGCAGCCAAGTCCCGGGACTTAGGACCGGGGAGCTGTTTTTT. Protein: CASSQVPGLRTGELFF. The J gene is TRBJ2-2, the V gene TRBV14, with a weak D call TRBD2 (6 bases). Trimming stripped 1 base from V and 5 bases from J, with 14 bases between. This CDR3 region has 16 residues. Per germline, CDR1 SGHDN and CDR2 FVKESK.

The chain couples TRBV7-9 to TRBJ2-7, with TRBD2 identical over 9 bases. The V and J ends lost 1 base and 6 bases, in that order; junction bases with no gene match: 7. Germline V gives CDR1 SEHNR, CDR2 FQNEAQ (reference sequence). This CDR3 is built from 15 residues. CDR3 nucleotide sequence: TGTGCCAGCAGCTTAGAGGGACTAGCAAGAGGCGAGCAGTACTTC. Its protein is CASSLEGLARGEQYF.

The genes are TRBV30 and TRBJ1-5; D is uncertain. Trimming cost V 2 bases and J 4 bases, with 9 bases left between them. Germline V gene lookup returns CDR1 GTSNPN and CDR2 SVGIG (reference sequence). This CDR3 region has 13 residues. Here the CDR3 reads CAWSRNKNQPQHF. The CDR3 DNA reads as TGTGCCTGGAGTCGAAACAAGAATCAGCCCCAGCATTTT.

This chain uses TRBV19 with TRBJ1-1; D possibly corresponds to TRBD1 (5 bases). The CDR3 runs to 12 residues. Looked up from germline, CDR1 is LNHDA and CDR2 is SQIVND (reference sequence). Trimming took off 5 bases at V and 5 bases at J, with 9 bases between the two ends. CDR3 loop: CASSGRVTEAFF. As DNA, the CDR3 is TGTGCCAGTAGTGGCAGGGTTACTGAAGCTTTCTTT.

The chain has TRBV6-2 or TRBV6-3 and TRBJ2-3; D is ambiguous. V was shortened by 0 bases and J by 6 bases, with 7 bases between the two germline ends. The CDR3 contains 13 residues. The germline gives CDR1 MNHEY, CDR2 SVGEGT. The CDR3 DNA follows: TGTGCCAGCAGTTACTCGTACCGGGATACGCAGTATTTT. Its translation: CASSYSYRDTQYF.

The chain couples TRBV5-1 to TRBJ1-1, with TRBD1 matching over 8 bases. The CDR3 is 12 residues long. The trim removed 4 bases at V and 8 bases at J, leaving 4 bases unmatched. Germline V gives CDR1 SGHRS, CDR2 YFSETQ. This CDR3 is CASSTGGAEAFF. In DNA form, the CDR3 reads TGCGCCAGCAGCACAGGGGGAGCCGAAGCTTTCTTT. Complete variable domain (other parts from reference TRBV5-1 and TRBJ1-1): KAGVTQTPRYLIKTRGQQVTLSCSPISGHRSVSWYQQTPGQGLQFLFEYFSETQRNKGNFPGRFSGRQFSNSRSEMNVSTLELGDSALYLCASSTGGAEAFFGQGTRLTVV.

The gene calls are TRBV25-1 and TRBJ2-7, with TRBD1 as a possible D gene (6 bases). Germline assignment: CDR1 MGHDK and CDR2 SYGVNS. Deletions cut 4 bases from V and 2 bases from J, with 15 bases between. The CDR3 extends over 15 amino acids. The chain's CDR3 is CASSGTGWFPYEQYF. CDR3 DNA: TGTGCCAGCAGTGGAACAGGGTGGTTTCCCTACGAGCAGTACTTC.

A remark on this clone: Additional DNA sequences in this sample encode the identical CDR3. The rearrangement joins TRBV28 to TRBJ2-3; D gene uncertain. In germline, CDR1 is MDHEN, CDR2 SYDVKM. V was pared by 3 bases and J by 3 bases, with 7 bases between. The CDR3 consists of 13 residues. CDR3 in DNA: TGTGCCAGCAGTTTCCCCAGTACAGATACGCAGTATTTT. Encoded protein: CASSFPSTDTQYF. Together with reference TRBV28 and TRBJ2-3, the CDR3 gives the full variable domain: DVKVTQSSRYLVKRTGEKVFLECVQDMDHENMFWYRQDPGLGLRLIYFSYDVKMKEKGDIPEGYSVSREKKERFSLILESASTNQTSMYLCASSFPSTDTQYFGPGTRLTVL.

The chain couples TRBV30 to TRBJ2-2; 9 bases fit TRBD2. The CDR3 has 14 residues. The trim removed 5 bases at V and 1 base at J, leaving 2 bases unmatched. Germline CDR1 is GTSNPN and CDR2 is SVGIG (reference sequence). CDR3 sequence reads: CAWGLARNTGELFF. The CDR3 DNA reads as TGTGCCTGGGGACTAGCGCGGAACACCGGGGAGCTGTTTTTT. Together with reference TRBV30 and TRBJ2-2, the CDR3 gives the full variable domain: SQTIHQWPATLVQPVGSPLSLECTVEGTSNPNLYWYRQAAGRGLQLLFYSVGIGQISSEVPQNLSASRPQDRQFILSSKKLLLSDSGFYLCAWGLARNTGELFFGEGSRLTVL.

The chain links TRBV18 to TRBJ2-7, with 9 nucleotides matching TRBD1. CDR1 KGHSH and CDR2 LQKENI come from the germline V gene. V shed 6 bases and J 5 bases; nucleotides not matched to a gene: 8. The CDR3 is made up of 14 amino acids. CDR3 in amino acids: CASSAGTGLDEQYF. CDR3 coding DNA: TGTGCCAGCTCGGCCGGGACAGGGTTAGACGAGCAGTACTTC.

This clone came up once. V and J are TRBV4-3 and TRBJ2-3, with D maybe TRBD2 (5 bases). The length of the CDR3 is 13 residues. The V end was cut by 0 bases, the J end by 13 bases, with 14 bases between. CDR1 is LGHNA, CDR2 YSLEER, per germline. CDR3 region: CASSQDTRTPKYF. CDR3 bases: TGCGCCAGCAGCCAAGATACTAGGACTCCAAAGTATTTT.